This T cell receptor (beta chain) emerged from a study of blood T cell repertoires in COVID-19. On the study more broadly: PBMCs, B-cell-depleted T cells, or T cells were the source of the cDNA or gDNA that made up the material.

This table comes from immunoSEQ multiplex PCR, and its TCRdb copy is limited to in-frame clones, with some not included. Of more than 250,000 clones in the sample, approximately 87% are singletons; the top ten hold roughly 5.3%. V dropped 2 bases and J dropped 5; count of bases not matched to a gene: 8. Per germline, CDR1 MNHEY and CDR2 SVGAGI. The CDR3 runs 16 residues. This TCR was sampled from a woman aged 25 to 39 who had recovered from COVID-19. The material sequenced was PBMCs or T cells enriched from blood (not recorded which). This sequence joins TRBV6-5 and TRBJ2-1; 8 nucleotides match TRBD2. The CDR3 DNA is TGTGCCAGCAGTTACATTGATAGCGGGGACCACAATGAGCAGTTCTTC. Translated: CASSYIDSGDHNEQFF.